Listed below are T cell receptor beta chains from one sample, sequenced in a study of T cells after yellow fever vaccination. TCRdb ran MiXCR on the 5' RACE reads and lists one entry per CDR3 protein. Among 100,000 to 150,000 distinct CDR3 sequences listed, under 8.5% were seen once. Material: CD4+ T cells sorted from PBMCs, obtained 10 days after the first yellow fever vaccination. The receptors stem from a man younger than 35 who received the YFV17D yellow fever vaccine. The CDR3 runs from the conserved cysteine through the conserved F or W. A D gene is named only where the DNA matches it firmly. Not all rows give a size; the values are once, few, many and, for expanded clones, a class.

clone size,V gene,J gene,D gene,CDR3 DNA,CDR3 protein
many,TRBV3-1,TRBJ1-1,.,TGTGCCAGCAGCCAATCCCGGATGAACACTGAAGCTTTCTTT,CASSQSRMNTEAFF
many,TRBV5-1,TRBJ2-2,.,TGCGCCAGCCGCAGGGACACGAGTGCCGGGGAGCTGTTTTTT,CASRRDTSAGELFF
.,TRBV2,TRBJ1-1,.,TGTGCCAGCGGGGTCTGGACTGAAGCTTTCTTT,CASGVWTEAFF
many,TRBV12-3/TRBV12-4,TRBJ2-3,.,TGTGCCAGCAGTCCCCGACAGAGTATCCTCACAGATACGCAGTATTTT,CASSPRQSILTDTQYF
many,TRBV7-2,TRBJ1-1,TRBD1,TGTGCCAGCAGCTTCGTCTTGGACAGGCTAAACACTGAAGCTTTCTTT,CASSFVLDRLNTEAFF
many,TRBV28,TRBJ1-2,.,TGTGCCAGCAGGGGGGAGGGCTACACCTTC,CASRGEGYTF
few,TRBV5-6,TRBJ2-3,.,TGTGCCAGCAGCGCACCGCCGTTCACAGATACGCAGTATTTT,CASSAPPFTDTQYF
.,TRBV15,TRBJ2-1,.,TGTGCCACCAGCAGAGATTCGGATGAGCAGTTCTTC,CATSRDSDEQFF
many,TRBV6-5,TRBJ2-1,.,TGTGCCAGCAGTTACTCCGCCGGAGGGCGGCCCCTCTTCTTC,CASSYSAGGRPLFF
many,TRBV5-1,TRBJ2-5,TRBD1,TGCGCCAGCAGCCTAGGGACAGGGCAGGGGACCCAGTACTTC,CASSLGTGQGTQYF
many,TRBV2,TRBJ1-4,TRBD1,TGTGCCAGCAGTGAAGCAGGAGGGGGCTATGAAAAACTGTTTTTT,CASSEAGGGYEKLFF
many,TRBV12-3/TRBV12-4,TRBJ1-1,.,TGTGCCAGTGCTTCCGGGACGTGGTTTCAACAAAGCACTGAAGCTTTCTTT,CASASGTWFQQSTEAFF
many,TRBV5-1,TRBJ2-1,.,TGCGCCAGCAGCTTGGCCCCGGGGAACAATGAGCAGTTCTTC,CASSLAPGNNEQFF
.,TRBV4-3,TRBJ1-2,.,TGCGCCAGCAGCCAGGAAACATATCACGGCTACACCTTC,CASSQETYHGYTF
many,TRBV7-2,TRBJ1-1,TRBD1,TGTGCCAGCAGCCCAGGACAGGGGGCGTTCGTGAACACTGAAGCTTTCTTT,CASSPGQGAFVNTEAFF
.,TRBV5-1,TRBJ2-7,.,TGCGCCAGCAGCTTGGAGGTCAGGGTGTCCTACGAGCAGTACTTC,CASSLEVRVSYEQYF
few,TRBV20-1,TRBJ2-3,.,TGCAGTGCTAGAAGTGGCAGCACAGATACGCAGTATTTT,CSARSGSTDTQYF
many,TRBV29-1,TRBJ2-3,.,TGCAGCGCCGGGGGTCAGAGCACAGATACGCAGTATTTT,CSAGGQSTDTQYF
many,TRBV5-1,TRBJ2-3,TRBD1,TGCGCCAGCAGCCTGAGACAGGGCCCAGATACGCAGTATTTT,CASSLRQGPDTQYF
many,TRBV11-2,TRBJ1-1,.,TGTGCCAGCAGCTTAGGACAGTCGAACACTGAAGCTTTCTTT,CASSLGQSNTEAFF
many,TRBV10-3,TRBJ2-2,TRBD1,TGTGCCATCACTTCTAATACCGGGACAGTTACCGGGGAGCTGTTTTTT,CAITSNTGTVTGELFF
many,TRBV6-5,TRBJ2-7,TRBD1,TGTGCCACCCGCCCGGACAGGGCTGGTGAGCAGTACTTC,CATRPDRAGEQYF
few,TRBV5-1,TRBJ2-5,TRBD2,TGCGCCAGCTCCGGACTAGCGGGGGGGGCACAAGAGACCCAGTACTTC,CASSGLAGGAQETQYF